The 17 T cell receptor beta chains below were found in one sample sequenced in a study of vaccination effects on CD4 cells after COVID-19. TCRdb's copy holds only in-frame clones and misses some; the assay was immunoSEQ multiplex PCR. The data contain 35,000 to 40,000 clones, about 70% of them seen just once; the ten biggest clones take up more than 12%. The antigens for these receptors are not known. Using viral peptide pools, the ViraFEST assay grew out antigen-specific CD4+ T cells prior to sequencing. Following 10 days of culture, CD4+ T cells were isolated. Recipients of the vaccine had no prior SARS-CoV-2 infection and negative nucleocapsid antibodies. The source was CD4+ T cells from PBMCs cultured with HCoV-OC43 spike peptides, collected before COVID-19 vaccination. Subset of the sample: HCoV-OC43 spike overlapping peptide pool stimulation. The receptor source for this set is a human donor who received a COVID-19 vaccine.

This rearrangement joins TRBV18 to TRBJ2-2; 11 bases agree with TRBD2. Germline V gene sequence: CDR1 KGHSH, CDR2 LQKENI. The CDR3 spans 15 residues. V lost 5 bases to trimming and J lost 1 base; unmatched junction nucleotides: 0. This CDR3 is CASSGTSGNTGELFF. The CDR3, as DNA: TGTGCCAGCTCAGGGACTAGCGGGAACACCGGGGAGCTGTTTTTT.

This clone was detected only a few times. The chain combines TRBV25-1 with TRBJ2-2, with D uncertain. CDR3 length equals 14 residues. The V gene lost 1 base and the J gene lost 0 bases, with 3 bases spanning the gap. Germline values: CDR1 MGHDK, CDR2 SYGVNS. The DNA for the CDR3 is TGTGCCAGCAGTGAATGGGCGAACACCGGGGAGCTGTTTTTT. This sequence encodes CASSEWANTGELFF.

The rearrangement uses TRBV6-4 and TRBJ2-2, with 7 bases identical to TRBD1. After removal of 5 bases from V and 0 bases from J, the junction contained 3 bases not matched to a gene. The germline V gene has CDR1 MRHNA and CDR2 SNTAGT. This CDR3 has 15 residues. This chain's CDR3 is CASSPDRTNTGELFF. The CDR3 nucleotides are TGTGCCAGCAGTCCGGACAGGACGAACACCGGGGAGCTGTTTTTT.

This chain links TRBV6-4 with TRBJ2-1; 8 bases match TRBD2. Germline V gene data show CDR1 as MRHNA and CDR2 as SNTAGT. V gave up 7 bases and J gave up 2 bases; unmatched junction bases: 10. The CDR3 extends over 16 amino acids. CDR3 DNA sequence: TGTGCCAGCAAAGTTGAGGCGGGAGGTGCCTACAATGAGCAGTTCTTC. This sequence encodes CASKVEAGGAYNEQFF.

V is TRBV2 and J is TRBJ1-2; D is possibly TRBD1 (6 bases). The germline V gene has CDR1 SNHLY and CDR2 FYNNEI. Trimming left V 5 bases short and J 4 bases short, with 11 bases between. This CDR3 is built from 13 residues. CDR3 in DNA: TGTGCCAGCAGTTCGGACAGACCCTATGGCTACACCTTC. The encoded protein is CASSSDRPYGYTF. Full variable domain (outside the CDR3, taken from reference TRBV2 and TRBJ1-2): EPEVTQTPSHQVTQMGQEVILRCVPISNHLYFYWYRQILGQKVEFLVSFYNNEISEKSEIFDDQFSVERPDGSNFTLKIRSTKLEDSAMYFCASSSDRPYGYTFGSGTRLTVV.

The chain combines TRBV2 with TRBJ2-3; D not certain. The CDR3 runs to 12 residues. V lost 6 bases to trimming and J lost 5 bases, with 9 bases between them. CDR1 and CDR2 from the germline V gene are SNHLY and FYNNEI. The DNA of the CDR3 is TGTGCCAGCAGCATCCAAGGAGATACGCAGTATTTT. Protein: CASSIQGDTQYF.

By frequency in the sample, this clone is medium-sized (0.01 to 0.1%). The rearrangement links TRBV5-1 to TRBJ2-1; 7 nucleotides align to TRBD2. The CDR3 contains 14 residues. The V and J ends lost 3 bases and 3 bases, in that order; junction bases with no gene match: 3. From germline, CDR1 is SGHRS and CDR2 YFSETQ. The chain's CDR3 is CASSSAGNYNEQFF. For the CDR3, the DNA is TGCGCCAGCAGCTCAGCGGGAAACTACAATGAGCAGTTCTTC.

Here the CDR3 DNA reads TGTGCCAGCAGCTTAGGGGGCGGAACCTCCTACAATGAGCAGTTCTTC. Translating it yields CASSLGGGTSYNEQFF. The chain couples TRBV7-7 to TRBJ2-1; the D gene is possibly TRBD1 (5 bases). The germline V gene encodes CDR1 SSHAT and CDR2 FNYEAQ (reference sequence). The CDR3 is made up of 16 amino acids. V lost 1 base and J lost 0, with 10 bases in between.

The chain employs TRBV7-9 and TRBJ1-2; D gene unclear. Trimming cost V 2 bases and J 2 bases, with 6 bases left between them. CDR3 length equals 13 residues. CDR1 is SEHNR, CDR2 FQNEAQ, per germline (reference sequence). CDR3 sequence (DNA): TGTGCCAGCAGCTTAAGCCAAAACTATGGCTACACCTTC. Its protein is CASSLSQNYGYTF.

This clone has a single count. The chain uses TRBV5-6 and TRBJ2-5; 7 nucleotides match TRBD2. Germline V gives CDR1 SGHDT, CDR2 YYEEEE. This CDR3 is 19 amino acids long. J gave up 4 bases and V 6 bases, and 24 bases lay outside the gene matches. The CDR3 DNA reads TGTGCCAGCACCCTACTTACGGGGGGAGTGGTCGGGGATCGAGAGACCCAGTACTTC. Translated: CASTLLTGGVVGDRETQYF.

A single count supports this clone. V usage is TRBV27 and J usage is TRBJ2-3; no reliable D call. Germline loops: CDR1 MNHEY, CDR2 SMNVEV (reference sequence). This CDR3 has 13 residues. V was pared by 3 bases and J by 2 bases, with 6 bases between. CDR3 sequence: CASSFALTDTQYF. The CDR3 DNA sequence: TGTGCCAGCAGTTTTGCTCTCACAGATACGCAGTATTTT.

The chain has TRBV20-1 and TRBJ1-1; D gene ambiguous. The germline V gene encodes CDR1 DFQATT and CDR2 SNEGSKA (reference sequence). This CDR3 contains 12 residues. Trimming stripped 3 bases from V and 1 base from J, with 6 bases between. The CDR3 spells CSASLANTEAFF. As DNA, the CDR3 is TGCAGTGCTAGTCTAGCGAACACTGAAGCTTTCTTT.

For the CDR3, the DNA is TGTGCCAGCAGTCGCGCCTACGAGCAGTACTTC. It encodes CASSRAYEQYF. This chain joins TRBV25-1 and TRBJ2-7; D gene ambiguous. V lost 5 bases to trimming and J lost 2 bases, with 4 bases between them. The CDR3 is made up of 11 amino acids. The germline V gene has CDR1 MGHDK and CDR2 SYGVNS.

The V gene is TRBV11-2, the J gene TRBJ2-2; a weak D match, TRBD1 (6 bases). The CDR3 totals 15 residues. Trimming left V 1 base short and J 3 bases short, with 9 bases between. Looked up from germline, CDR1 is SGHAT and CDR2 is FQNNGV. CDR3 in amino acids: CASSLAGGDTGELFF. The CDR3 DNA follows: TGTGCCAGCAGCTTAGCTGGGGGCGACACCGGGGAGCTGTTTTTT.

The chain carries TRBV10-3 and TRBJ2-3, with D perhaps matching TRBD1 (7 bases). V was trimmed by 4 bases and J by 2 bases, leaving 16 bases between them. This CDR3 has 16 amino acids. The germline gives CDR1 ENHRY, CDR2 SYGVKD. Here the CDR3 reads CAISGGQGGTTDTQYF. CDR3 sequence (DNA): TGTGCCATCAGTGGCGGGCAGGGGGGTACCACAGATACGCAGTATTTT.

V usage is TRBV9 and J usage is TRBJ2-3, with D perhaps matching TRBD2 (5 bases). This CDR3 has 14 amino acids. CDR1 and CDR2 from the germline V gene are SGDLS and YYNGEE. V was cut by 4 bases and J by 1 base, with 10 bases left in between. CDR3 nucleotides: TGTGCCAGCAGCCCCAATAGCGGCACAGATACGCAGTATTTT. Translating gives CASSPNSGTDTQYF.

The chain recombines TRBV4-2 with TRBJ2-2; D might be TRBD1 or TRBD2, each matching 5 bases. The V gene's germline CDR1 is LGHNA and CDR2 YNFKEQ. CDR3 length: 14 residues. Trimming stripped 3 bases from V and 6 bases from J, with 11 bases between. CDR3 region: CASSQGPSAGELFF. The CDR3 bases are TGTGCCAGCAGCCAGGGACCGAGCGCCGGGGAGCTGTTTTTT.